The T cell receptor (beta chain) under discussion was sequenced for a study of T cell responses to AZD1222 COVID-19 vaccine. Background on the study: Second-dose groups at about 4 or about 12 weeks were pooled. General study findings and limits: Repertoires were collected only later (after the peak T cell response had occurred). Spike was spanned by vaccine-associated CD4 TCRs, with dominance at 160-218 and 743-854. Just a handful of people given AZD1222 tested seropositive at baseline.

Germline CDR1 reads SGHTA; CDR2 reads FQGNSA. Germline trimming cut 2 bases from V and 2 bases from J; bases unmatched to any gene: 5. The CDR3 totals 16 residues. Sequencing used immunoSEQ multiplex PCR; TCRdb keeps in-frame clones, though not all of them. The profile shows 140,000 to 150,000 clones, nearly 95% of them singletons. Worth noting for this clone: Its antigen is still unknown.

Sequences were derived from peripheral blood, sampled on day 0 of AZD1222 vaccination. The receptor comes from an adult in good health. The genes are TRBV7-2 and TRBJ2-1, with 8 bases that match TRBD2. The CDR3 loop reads CASSLFGRATYNEQFF. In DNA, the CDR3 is TGTGCCAGCAGCTTATTCGGGAGGGCGACCTACAATGAGCAGTTCTTC.